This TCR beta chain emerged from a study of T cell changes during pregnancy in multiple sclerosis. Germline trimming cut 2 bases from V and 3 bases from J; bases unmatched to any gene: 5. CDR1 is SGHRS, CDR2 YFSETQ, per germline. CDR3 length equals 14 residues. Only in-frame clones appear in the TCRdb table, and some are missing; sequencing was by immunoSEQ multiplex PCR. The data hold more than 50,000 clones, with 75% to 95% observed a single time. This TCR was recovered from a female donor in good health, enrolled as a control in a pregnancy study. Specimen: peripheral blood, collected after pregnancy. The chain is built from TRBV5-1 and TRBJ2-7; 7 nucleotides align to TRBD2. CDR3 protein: CASSLAGFRYEQYF. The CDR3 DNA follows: TGCGCCAGCAGCTTAGCGGGGTTTCGCTACGAGCAGTACTTC.